The present TCR beta chain was sequenced within a study of T cell responses to AZD1222 COVID-19 vaccine. This clone was seen a single time. Sequencing used immunoSEQ multiplex PCR; TCRdb keeps in-frame clones, though not all of them. This sample carries 120,000 or so clones, roughly 88% of them seen once, and the ten largest clones take about 1.6%. The receptor was isolated from an adult in good health. Sequenced here: peripheral blood, sampled on day 0 of AZD1222 vaccination.

The chain's CDR3 is CASSLTGIDTEAFF. The CDR3 DNA reads as TGCGCCAGCAGCTTGACGGGTATTGACACTGAAGCTTTCTTT. The J gene is TRBJ1-1, the V gene TRBV5-1, with D hard to call. This CDR3 is 14 amino acids long. Trimming shortened V by 1 base and J by 3 bases, and 10 bases separated the two germline ends. Germline assignment: CDR1 SGHRS and CDR2 YFSETQ. The full variable domain, rest sourced from reference TRBV5-1 and TRBJ1-1, is KAGVTQTPRYLIKTRGQQVTLSCSPISGHRSVSWYQQTPGQGLQFLFEYFSETQRNKGNFPGRFSGRQFSNSRSEMNVSTLELGDSALYLCASSLTGIDTEAFFGQGTRLTVV.